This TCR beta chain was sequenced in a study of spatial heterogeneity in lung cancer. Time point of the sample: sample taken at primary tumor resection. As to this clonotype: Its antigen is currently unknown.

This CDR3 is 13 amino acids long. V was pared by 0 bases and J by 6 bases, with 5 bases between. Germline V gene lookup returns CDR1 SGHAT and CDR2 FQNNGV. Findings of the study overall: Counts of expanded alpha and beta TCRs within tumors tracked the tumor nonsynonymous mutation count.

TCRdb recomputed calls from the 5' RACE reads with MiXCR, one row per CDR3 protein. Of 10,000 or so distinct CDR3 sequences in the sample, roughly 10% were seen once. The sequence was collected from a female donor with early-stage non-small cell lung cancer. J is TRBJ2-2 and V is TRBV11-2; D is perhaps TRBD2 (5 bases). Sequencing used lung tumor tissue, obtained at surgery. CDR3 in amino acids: CASSLEAAGELFF. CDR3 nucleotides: TGTGCCAGCAGCTTAGAAGCGGCCGGGGAGCTGTTTTTT.